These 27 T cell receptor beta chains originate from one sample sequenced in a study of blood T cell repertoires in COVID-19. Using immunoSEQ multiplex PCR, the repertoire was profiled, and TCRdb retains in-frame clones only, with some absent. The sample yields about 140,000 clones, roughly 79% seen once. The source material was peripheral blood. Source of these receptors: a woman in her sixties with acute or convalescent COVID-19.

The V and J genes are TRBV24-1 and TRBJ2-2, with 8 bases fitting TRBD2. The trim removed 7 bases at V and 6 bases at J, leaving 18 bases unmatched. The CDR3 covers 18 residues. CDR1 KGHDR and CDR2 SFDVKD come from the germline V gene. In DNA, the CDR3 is TGTGCCACCAGGGGCCCTGGCAGCGGGAGTGGAAGTCCCGGGGAGCTGTTTTTT. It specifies CATRGPGSGSGSPGELFF.

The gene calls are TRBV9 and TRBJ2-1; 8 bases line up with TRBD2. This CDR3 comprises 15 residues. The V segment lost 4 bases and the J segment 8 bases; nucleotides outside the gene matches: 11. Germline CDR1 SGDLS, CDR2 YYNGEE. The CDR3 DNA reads TGTGCCAGCAGCTACAACGGGAGGGCCATGGATGAGCAGTTCTTC. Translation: CASSYNGRAMDEQFF.

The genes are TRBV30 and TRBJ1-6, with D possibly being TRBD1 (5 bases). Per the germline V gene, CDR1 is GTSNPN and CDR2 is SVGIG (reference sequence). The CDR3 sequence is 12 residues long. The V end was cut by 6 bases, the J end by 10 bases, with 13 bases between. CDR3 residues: CACGREDSPLHF. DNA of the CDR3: TGTGCCTGCGGCAGGGAGGACTCACCCCTCCACTTT.

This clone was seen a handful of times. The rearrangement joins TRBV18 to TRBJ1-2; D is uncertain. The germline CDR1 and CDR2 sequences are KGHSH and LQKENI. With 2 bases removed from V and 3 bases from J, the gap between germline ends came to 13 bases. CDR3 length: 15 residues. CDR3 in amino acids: CASSPVPDPDYGYTF. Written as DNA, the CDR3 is TGTGCCAGCTCACCAGTTCCAGATCCTGACTATGGCTACACCTTC. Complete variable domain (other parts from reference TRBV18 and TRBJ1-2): NAGVMQNPRHLVRRRGQEARLRCSPMKGHSHVYWYRQLPEEGLKFMVYLQKENIIDESGMPKERFSAEFPKEGPSILRIQQVVRGDSAAYFCASSPVPDPDYGYTFGSGTRLTVV.

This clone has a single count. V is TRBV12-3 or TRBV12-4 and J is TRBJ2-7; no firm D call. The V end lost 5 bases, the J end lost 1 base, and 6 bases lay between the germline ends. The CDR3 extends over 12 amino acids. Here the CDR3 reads CASSTSSYEQYF. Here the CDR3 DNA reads TGTGCCAGCAGTACCAGTTCCTACGAGCAGTACTTC.

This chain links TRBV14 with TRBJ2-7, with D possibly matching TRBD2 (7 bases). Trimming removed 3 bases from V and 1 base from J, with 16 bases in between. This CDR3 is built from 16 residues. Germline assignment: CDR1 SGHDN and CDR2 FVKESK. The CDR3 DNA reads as TGTGCCAGCAGCCACCCACAGGGCGGGAGATCCTACGAGCAGTACTTC. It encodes CASSHPQGGRSYEQYF.

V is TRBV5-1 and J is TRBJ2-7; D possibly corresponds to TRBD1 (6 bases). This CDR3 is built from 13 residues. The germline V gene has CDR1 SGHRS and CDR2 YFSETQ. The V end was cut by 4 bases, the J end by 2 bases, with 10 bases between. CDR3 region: CASSPWTAYEQYF. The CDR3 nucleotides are TGCGCCAGCAGCCCGTGGACAGCCTACGAGCAGTACTTC.

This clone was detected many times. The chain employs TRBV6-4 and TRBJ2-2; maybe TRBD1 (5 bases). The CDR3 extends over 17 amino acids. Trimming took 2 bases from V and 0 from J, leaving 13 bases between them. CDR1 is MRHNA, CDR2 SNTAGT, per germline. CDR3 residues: CASSDLWGRSNTGELFF. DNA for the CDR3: TGTGCCAGCAGTGACCTATGGGGCAGATCGAACACCGGGGAGCTGTTTTTT.

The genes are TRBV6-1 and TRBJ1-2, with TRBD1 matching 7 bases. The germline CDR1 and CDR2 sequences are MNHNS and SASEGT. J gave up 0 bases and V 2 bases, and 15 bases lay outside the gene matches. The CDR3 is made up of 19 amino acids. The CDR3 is CASSERRGQAGQANYGYTF. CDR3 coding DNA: TGTGCCAGCAGTGAAAGGCGTGGACAGGCTGGCCAAGCTAACTATGGCTACACCTTC.

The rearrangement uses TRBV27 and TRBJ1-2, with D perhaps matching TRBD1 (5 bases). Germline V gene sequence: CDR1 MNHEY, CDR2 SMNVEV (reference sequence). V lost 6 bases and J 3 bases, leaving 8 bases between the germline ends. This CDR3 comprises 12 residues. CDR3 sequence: CASREGYYGYTF. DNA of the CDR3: TGTGCCAGCAGGGAGGGGTACTATGGCTACACCTTC.

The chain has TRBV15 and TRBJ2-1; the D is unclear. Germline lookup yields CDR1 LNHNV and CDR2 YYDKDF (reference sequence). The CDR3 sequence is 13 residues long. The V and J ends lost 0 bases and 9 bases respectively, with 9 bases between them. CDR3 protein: CATSRDRVGEQFF. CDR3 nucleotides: TGTGCCACCAGCAGAGACCGAGTCGGTGAGCAGTTCTTC.

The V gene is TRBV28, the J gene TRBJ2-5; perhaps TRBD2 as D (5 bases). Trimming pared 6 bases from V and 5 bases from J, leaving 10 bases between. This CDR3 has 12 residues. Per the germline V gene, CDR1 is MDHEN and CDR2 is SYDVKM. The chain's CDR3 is CASRRRRETQYF. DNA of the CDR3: TGTGCCAGCAGGAGGAGGAGGGAGACCCAGTACTTC.

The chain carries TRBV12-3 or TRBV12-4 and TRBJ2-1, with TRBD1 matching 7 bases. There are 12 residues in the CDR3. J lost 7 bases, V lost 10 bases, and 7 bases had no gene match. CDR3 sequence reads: CATRGQSNEQFF. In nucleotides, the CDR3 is TGTGCCACCAGGGGACAGTCAAATGAGCAGTTCTTC.

In nucleotides, the CDR3 is TGTGCCTGGAGCCGAGCGCAGCATTTCTCTGGAAACACCATATATTTT. The encoded protein is CAWSRAQHFSGNTIYF. The chain employs TRBV30 and TRBJ1-3; unclear D gene. This CDR3 spans 16 amino acids. Looked up from germline, CDR1 is GTSNPN and CDR2 is SVGIG (reference sequence). V lost 3 bases, J lost 0 bases, and 15 bases lay in between.

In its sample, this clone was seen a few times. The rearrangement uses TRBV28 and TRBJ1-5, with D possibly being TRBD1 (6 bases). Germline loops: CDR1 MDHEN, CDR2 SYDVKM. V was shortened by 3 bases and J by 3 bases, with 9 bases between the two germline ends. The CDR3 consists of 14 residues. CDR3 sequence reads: CASSFGGANQPQHF. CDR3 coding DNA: TGTGCCAGCAGTTTTGGGGGGGCCAATCAGCCCCAGCATTTT.

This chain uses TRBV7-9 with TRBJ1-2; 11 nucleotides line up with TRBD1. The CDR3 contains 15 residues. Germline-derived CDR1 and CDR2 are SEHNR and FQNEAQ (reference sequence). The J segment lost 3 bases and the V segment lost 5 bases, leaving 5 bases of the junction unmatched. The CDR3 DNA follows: TGTGCCAGCAGCCCCGGGACAGGGGGGGACTATGGCTACACCTTC. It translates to CASSPGTGGDYGYTF.

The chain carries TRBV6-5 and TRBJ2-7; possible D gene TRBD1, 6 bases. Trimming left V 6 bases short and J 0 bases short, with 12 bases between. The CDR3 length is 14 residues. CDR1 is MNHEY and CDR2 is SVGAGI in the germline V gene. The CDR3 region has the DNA TGTGCCAGCAGAATAGTGACAGGCTCCTACGAGCAGTACTTC. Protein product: CASRIVTGSYEQYF.

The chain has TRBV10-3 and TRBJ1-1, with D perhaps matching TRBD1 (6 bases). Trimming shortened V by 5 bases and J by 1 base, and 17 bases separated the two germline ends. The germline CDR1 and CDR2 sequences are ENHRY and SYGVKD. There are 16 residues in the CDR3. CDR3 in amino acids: CAISRKIGQSNTEAFF. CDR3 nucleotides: TGTGCCATCAGTCGAAAAATCGGACAGTCGAACACTGAAGCTTTCTTT.

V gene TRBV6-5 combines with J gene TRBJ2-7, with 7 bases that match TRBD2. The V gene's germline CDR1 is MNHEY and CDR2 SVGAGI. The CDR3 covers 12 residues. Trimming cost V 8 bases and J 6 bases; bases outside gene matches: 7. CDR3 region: CASHIAGGEQYF. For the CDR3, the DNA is TGTGCCAGCCATATAGCGGGCGGCGAGCAGTACTTC.

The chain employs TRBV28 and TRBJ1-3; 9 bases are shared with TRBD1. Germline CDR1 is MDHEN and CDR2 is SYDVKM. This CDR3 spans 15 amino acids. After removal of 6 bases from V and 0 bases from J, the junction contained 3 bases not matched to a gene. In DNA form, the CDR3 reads TGTGCCAGCAGCCGACAGGGGGGCTCTGGAAACACCATATATTTT. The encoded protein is CASSRQGGSGNTIYF. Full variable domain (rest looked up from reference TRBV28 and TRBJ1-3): DVKVTQSSRYLVKRTGEKVFLECVQDMDHENMFWYRQDPGLGLRLIYFSYDVKMKEKGDIPEGYSVSREKKERFSLILESASTNQTSMYLCASSRQGGSGNTIYFGEGSWLTVV.

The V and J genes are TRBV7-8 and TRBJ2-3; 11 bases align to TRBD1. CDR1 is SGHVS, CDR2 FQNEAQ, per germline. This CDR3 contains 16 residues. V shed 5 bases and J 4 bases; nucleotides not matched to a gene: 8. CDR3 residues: CASSNRTGGAADTQYF. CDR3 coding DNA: TGTGCCAGCAGCAACCGGACAGGGGGCGCGGCAGATACGCAGTATTTT.

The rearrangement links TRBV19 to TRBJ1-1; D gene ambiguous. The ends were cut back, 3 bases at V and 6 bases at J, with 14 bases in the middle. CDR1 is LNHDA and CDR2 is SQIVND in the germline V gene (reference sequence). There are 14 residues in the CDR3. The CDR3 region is CASSIKRGHSEAFF. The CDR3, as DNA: TGTGCCAGTAGTATTAAAAGAGGGCATTCTGAAGCTTTCTTT.

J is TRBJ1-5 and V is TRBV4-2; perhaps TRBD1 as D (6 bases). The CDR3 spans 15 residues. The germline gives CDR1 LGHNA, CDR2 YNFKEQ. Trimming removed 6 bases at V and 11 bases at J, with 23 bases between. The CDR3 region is CASRGEGGPLAAQHF. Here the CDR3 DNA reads TGTGCCAGCAGGGGGGAGGGGGGCCCTTTGGCAGCCCAGCATTTT.

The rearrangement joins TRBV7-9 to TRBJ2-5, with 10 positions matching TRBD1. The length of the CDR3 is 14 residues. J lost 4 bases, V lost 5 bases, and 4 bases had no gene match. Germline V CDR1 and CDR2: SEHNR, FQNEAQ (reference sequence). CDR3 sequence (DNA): TGTGCCAGCAGCCGTTGGGACAGGGGAGAGACCCAGTACTTC. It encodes CASSRWDRGETQYF.

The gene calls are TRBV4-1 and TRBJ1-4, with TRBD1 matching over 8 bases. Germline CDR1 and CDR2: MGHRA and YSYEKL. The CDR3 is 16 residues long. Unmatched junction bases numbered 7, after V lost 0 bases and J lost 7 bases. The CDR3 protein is CASSQDSAGGGEKLFF. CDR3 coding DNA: TGCGCCAGCAGCCAAGATTCAGCAGGGGGCGGTGAAAAACTGTTTTTT.

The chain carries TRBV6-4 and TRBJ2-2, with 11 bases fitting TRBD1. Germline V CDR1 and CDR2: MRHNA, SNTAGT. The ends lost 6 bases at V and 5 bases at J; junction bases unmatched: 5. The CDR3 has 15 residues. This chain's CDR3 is CASSAGTGGTGELFF. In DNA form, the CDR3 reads TGTGCCAGCAGCGCCGGGACAGGGGGGACCGGGGAGCTGTTTTTT.

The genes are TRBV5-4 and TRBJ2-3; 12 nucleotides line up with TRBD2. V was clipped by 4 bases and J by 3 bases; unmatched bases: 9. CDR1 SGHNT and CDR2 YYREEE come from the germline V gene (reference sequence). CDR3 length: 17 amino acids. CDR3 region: CASSPTTSGRNTDTQYF. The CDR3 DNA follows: TGTGCCAGCAGCCCGACGACTAGCGGGAGAAATACAGATACGCAGTATTTT.